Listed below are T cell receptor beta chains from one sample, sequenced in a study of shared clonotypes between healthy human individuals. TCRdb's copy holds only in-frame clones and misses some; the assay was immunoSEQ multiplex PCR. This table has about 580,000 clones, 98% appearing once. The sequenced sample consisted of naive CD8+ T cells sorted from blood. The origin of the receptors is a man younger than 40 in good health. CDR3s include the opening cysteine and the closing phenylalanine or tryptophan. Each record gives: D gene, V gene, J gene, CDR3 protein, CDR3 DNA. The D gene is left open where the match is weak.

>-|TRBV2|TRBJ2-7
CASSETEPSSYEQYF
TGTGCCAGCAGTGAGACAGAGCCGAGCTCCTACGAGCAGTACTTC
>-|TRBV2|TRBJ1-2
CASRDYGYTF
TGTGCCAGCAGGGATTATGGCTACACCTTC
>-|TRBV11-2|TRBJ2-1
CASTTRPGSYNEQFF
TGTGCCAGCACTACTAGGCCGGGATCCTACAATGAGCAGTTCTTC
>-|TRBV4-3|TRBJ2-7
CASSQDRTSDYEQYF
TGCGCCAGCAGCCAAGATCGCACTAGTGATTACGAGCAGTACTTC
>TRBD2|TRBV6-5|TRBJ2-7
CASSYRTSGSQDEQYF
TGTGCCAGCAGTTATCGGACTAGCGGGAGTCAGGACGAGCAGTACTTC
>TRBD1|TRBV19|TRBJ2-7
CASSTGGEQYF
TGTGCCAGTAGCACAGGGGGCGAGCAGTACTTC
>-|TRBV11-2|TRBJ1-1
CASSWGSAEAFF
TGTGCCAGCAGCTGGGGGAGCGCTGAAGCTTTCTTT
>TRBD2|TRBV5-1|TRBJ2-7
CASSGGLARIGDEQYF
TGCGCCAGCAGCGGTGGACTAGCCCGTATCGGGGACGAGCAGTACTTC
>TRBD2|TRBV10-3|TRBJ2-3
CAISSLAGEADTQYF
TGTGCCATCAGTTCCTTAGCGGGAGAGGCAGATACGCAGTATTTT
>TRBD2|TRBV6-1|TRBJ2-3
CASSVGLAGDLDTQYF
TGTGCCAGCAGTGTGGGACTAGCGGGAGATTTGGATACGCAGTATTTT
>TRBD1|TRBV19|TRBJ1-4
CASSDPGQADEKLFF
TGTGCCAGTAGTGACCCGGGACAGGCTGATGAAAAACTGTTTTTT
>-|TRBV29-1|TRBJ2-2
CSVDSITGELFF
TGCAGCGTTGACTCTATAACCGGGGAGCTGTTTTTT
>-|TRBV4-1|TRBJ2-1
CASSQSPGLGPGEQFF
TGCGCCAGCAGCCAATCCCCGGGACTGGGTCCGGGGGAGCAGTTCTTC
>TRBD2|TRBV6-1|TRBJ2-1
CASRGTSGTYEQFF
TGTGCCAGCAGGGGGACTAGCGGTACTTATGAGCAGTTCTTC
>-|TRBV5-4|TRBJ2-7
CASSFDRRHEQYF
TGTGCCAGCAGCTTCGACAGGAGGCACGAGCAGTACTTC
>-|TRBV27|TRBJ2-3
CASSPGNTQYF
TGTGCCAGCAGTCCGGGGAACACGCAGTATTTT